Below are 9 T cell receptor beta chains sequenced from a single sample in a study of cytomegalovirus exposure and HLA in healthy donors. Amplification used 60 Vbeta primers and 13 Jbeta primers. Sequencing used immunoSEQ multiplex PCR; TCRdb keeps in-frame clones, though not all of them. Its clone listing holds 150,000 to 200,000 clones. Material for sequencing was PBMCs. Source of these receptors: a woman aged 18 to 35 in good health and CMV-seropositive.

The rearrangement uses TRBV7-2 and TRBJ2-1; D possibly corresponds to TRBD2 (6 bases). Germline CDR1 SGHTA, CDR2 FQGNSA. Deletions cut 1 base from V and 4 bases from J, with 11 bases between. The CDR3 is 15 residues long. Here the CDR3 DNA reads TGTGCCAGCAGCTTAGATAGCGGCCAATACAATGAGCAGTTCTTC. Protein: CASSLDSGQYNEQFF.

This chain joins TRBV11-1 and TRBJ1-1; 8 bases are a match to TRBD1. The trim removed 6 bases at V and 3 bases at J, leaving 3 bases unmatched. Germline V lookup: CDR1 SGHAT, CDR2 FQDESV (reference sequence). This CDR3 comprises 13 residues. The CDR3 DNA reads TGTGCCAGCAGGTACAGGGGGGACACTGAAGCTTTCTTT. Residues: CASRYRGDTEAFF.

The CDR3 nucleotides read TGTGCCAGCAGCAAGGCCCGACAGGGAAGGGGCAATCAGCCCCAGCATTTT. It codes for CASSKARQGRGNQPQHF. V and J are TRBV21-1 and TRBJ1-5; TRBD1, the table's D call, was not compared with the DNA. TRBV21-1 is listed as a pseudogene. The CDR3 covers 17 residues.

The chain's CDR3 is CASSFNARATTNEKLFF. The DNA for the CDR3 is TGTGCCAGCAGCTTTAACGCCAGGGCGACAACTAATGAAAAACTGTTTTTT. V usage is TRBV7-9 and J usage is TRBJ1-4; D might be TRBD1 (5 bases). The V end was cut by 3 bases, the J end by 0 bases, with 14 bases between. The CDR3 runs 17 residues. Germline loops: CDR1 SEHNR, CDR2 FQNEAQ (reference sequence).

The CDR3: CASSLSGDNYGYTF. CDR3 bases: TGTGCCAGCAGCTTGTCGGGTGATAACTATGGCTACACCTTC. This chain links TRBV7-9 with TRBJ1-2; D uncertain. V lost 3 bases and J 1 base, leaving 9 bases between the germline ends. In germline, CDR1 is SEHNR, CDR2 FQNEAQ (reference sequence). The CDR3 sequence is 14 residues long.

The chain employs TRBV19 and TRBJ2-5; tentative D call: TRBD1 (6 bases). The J call could be wrong; TRBJ2-7 is a better fit for the DNA end. Germline CDR1 and CDR2: LNHDA and SQIVND (reference sequence). The CDR3 loop spans 13 amino acids. The CDR3 bases are TGTGCCAGTAGTCGAAAACAGGGATCCGAGCAGTACTTC. Translated: CASSRKQGSEQYF.

V usage is TRBV5-1 and J usage is TRBJ2-3, with 9 bases aligning to TRBD2. J lost 6 bases, V lost 4 bases, and 6 bases had no gene match. Germline-derived CDR1 and CDR2 are SGHRS and YFSETQ. The CDR3 contains 14 residues. For the CDR3, the DNA is TGCGCCAGCAGCCTTAGCGGGGGCGGCGATACGCAGTATTTT. Translating it yields CASSLSGGGDTQYF.

Points on this clone: The sample has other DNA sequences that encode this CDR3 too. The J gene is TRBJ2-1, the V gene TRBV5-1, with D possibly being TRBD1 (7 bases). The CDR3 consists of 13 residues. Per germline, CDR1 SGHRS and CDR2 YFSETQ. The V and J ends lost 0 bases and 9 bases respectively, with 10 bases between them. CDR3 nucleotide sequence: TGCGCCAGCAGCTTGGGGCAGGGGGGTGAGCAGTTCTTC. As protein: CASSLGQGGEQFF.

The genes are TRBV28 and TRBJ1-2; 8 bases line up with TRBD1. This CDR3 has 17 amino acids. With V trimmed by 7 bases and J by 4 bases, 17 bases remained unmatched. Germline CDR1 and CDR2: MDHEN and SYDVKM. The CDR3 region is CASNPRTGSGSGYGYTF. The DNA for the CDR3 is TGTGCCAGCAATCCGAGGACAGGGTCCGGGAGTGGCTATGGCTACACCTTC.